This T cell receptor beta chain is drawn from a study of blood T cell repertoires in COVID-19. Across the whole study: Samples of COVID-19 (acute and convalescent) were obtained from the United States, Italy and Spain.

Data came from immunoSEQ multiplex PCR; TCRdb stores just in-frame clones and leaves some out. The sample has around 400,000 clones, more than 70% seen once. A Seattle source enrolled patients during active infection and followed them longitudinally. The sample taken for sequencing was peripheral blood. The TCR comes from a woman in her sixties or seventies with COVID-19, enrolled during active disease.

In nucleotides, the CDR3 is TGTGCCAGCAGCTACGCGGGACTAGCGCTCAATGAGCAGTTCTTC. Translated: CASSYAGLALNEQFF. The chain is built from TRBV7-3 and TRBJ2-1, with 10 positions matching TRBD2. Trimming took 4 bases from V and 6 from J; bases not matched to a gene: 6. The CDR3 runs to 15 residues. CDR1 is SGHTA, CDR2 FQGTGA, per germline.